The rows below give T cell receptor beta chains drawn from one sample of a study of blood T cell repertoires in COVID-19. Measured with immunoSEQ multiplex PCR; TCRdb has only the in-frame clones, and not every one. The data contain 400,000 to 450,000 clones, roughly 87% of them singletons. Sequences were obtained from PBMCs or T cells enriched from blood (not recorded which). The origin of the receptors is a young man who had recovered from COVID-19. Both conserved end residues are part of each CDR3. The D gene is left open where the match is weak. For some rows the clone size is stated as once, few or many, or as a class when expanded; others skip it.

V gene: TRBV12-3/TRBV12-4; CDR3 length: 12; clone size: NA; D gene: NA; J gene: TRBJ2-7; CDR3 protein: CASSFRAYEQYF; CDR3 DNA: TGTGCCAGCAGTTTCCGGGCCTACGAGCAGTACTTC
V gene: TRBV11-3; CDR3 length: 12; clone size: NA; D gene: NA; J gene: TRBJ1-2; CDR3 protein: CASSLDLSGYTF; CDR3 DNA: TGTGCCAGCAGCTTAGATCTCTCTGGCTACACCTTC
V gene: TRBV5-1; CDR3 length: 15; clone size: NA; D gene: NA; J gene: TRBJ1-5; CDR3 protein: CASSLDGAGNQPQHF; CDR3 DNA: TGCGCCAGCAGCTTGGATGGGGCCGGCAATCAGCCCCAGCATTTT
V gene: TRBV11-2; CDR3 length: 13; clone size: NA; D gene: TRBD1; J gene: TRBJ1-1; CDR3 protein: CASRGSGGTEAFF; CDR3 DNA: TGTGCCAGCAGAGGATCAGGGGGCACTGAAGCTTTCTTT
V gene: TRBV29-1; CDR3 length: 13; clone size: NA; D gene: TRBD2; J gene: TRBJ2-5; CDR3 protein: CSVGTSGEETQYF; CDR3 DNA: TGCAGCGTCGGGACTAGCGGGGAAGAGACCCAGTACTTC
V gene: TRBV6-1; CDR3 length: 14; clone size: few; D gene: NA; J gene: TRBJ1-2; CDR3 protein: CASSEAGGAYGYTF; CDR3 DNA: TGTGCCAGCAGTGAAGCGGGAGGGGCCTATGGCTACACCTTC
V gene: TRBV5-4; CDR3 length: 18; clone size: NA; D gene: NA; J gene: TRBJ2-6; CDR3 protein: CASSEGGRSPSGANVLTF; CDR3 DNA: TGTGCCAGCAGTGAGGGAGGCCGGTCCCCCTCTGGGGCCAACGTCCTGACTTTC
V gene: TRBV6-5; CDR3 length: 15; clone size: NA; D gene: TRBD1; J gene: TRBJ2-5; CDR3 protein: CASRSGTGIQETQYF; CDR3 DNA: TGTGCCAGCAGATCCGGGACAGGTATACAAGAGACCCAGTACTTC
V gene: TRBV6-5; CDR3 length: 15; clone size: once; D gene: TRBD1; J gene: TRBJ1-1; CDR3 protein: CASSPGQGLLTEAFF; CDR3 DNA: TGTGCCAGCAGTCCGGGACAGGGCCTCCTCACTGAAGCTTTCTTT
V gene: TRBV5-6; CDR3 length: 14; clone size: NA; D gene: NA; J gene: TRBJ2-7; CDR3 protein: CASSSGWGPYEQYF; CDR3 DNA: TGTGCCAGCAGCTCAGGTTGGGGGCCCTACGAGCAGTACTTC
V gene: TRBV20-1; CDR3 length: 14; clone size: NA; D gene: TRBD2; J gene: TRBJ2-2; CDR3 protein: CSASAGANTGELFF; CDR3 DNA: TGCAGTGCTAGTGCGGGAGCGAACACCGGGGAGCTGTTTTTT
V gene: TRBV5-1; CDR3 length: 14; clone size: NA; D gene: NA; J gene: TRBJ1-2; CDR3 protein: CASSLEPGMGGYTF; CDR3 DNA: TGCGCCAGCAGCTTGGAACCGGGTATGGGTGGCTACACCTTC
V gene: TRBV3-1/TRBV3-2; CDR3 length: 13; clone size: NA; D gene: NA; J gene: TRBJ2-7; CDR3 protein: CASSQDLRGEQYF; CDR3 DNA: TGTGCCAGCAGCCAAGATCTCAGGGGCGAGCAGTACTTC
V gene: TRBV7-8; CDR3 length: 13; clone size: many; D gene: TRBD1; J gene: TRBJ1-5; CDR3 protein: CASSPTGQQPQHF; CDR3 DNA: TGTGCCAGCAGCCCAACGGGACAGCAGCCCCAGCATTTT
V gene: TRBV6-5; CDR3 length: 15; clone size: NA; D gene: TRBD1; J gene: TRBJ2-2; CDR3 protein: CASSIPGQYTGELFF; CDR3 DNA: TGTGCCAGCAGTATTCCGGGACAGTACACCGGGGAGCTGTTTTTT
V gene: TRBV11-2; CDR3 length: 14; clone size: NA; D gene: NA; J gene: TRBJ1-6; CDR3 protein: CASSRERNNSPLHF; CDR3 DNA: TGTGCCAGCAGCCGGGAACGGAATAATTCACCCCTCCACTTT
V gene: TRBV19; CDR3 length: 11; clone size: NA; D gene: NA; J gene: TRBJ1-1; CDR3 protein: CASLRNTEAFF; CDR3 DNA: TGTGCCAGTTTGAGGAACACTGAAGCTTTCTTT
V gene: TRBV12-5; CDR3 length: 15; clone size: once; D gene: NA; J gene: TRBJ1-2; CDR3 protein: CASGLVLRGMDGYTF; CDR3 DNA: TGTGCTAGTGGTTTGGTACTGAGGGGGATGGATGGCTACACCTTC
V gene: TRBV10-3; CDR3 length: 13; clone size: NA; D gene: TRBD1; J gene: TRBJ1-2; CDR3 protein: CAISEFGTDGYTF; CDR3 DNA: TGTGCCATCAGTGAGTTTGGGACAGATGGCTACACCTTC
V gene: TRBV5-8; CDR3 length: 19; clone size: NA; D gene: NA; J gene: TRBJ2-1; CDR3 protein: CASSFFRGPAGRAYNEQFF; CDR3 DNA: TGTGCCAGCAGCTTCTTCAGGGGCCCAGCGGGGCGGGCCTACAATGAGCAGTTCTTC
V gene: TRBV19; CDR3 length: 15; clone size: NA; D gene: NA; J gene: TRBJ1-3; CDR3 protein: CASSMTVTNGNTIYF; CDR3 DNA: TGTGCCAGTAGTATGACGGTCACTAATGGAAACACCATATATTTT
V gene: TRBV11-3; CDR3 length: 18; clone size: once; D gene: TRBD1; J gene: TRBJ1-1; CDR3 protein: CASTEGIWTGGSGTEAFF; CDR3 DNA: TGTGCCAGCACCGAAGGGATATGGACAGGGGGCTCGGGGACTGAAGCTTTCTTT
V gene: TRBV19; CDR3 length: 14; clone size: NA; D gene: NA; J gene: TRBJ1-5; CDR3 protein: CASSIEGWNQPQHF; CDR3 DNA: TGTGCCAGTAGTATAGAGGGCTGGAATCAGCCCCAGCATTTT